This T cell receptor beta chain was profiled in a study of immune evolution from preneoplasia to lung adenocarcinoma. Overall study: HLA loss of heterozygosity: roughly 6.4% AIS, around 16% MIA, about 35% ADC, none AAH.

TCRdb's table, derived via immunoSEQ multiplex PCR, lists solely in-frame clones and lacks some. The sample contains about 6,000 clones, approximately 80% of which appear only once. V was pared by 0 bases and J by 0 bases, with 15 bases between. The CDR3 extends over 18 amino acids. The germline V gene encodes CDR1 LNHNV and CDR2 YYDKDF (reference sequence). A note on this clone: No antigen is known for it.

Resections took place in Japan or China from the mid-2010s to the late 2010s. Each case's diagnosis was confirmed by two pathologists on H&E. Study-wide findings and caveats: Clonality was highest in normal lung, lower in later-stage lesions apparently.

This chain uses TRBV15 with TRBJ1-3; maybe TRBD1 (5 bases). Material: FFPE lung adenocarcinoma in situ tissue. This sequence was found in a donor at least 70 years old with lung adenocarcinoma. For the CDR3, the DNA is TGTGCCACCAGCAGAGATCCGGGGGGTCCGAGCTCTGGAAACACCATATATTTT. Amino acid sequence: CATSRDPGGPSSGNTIYF.